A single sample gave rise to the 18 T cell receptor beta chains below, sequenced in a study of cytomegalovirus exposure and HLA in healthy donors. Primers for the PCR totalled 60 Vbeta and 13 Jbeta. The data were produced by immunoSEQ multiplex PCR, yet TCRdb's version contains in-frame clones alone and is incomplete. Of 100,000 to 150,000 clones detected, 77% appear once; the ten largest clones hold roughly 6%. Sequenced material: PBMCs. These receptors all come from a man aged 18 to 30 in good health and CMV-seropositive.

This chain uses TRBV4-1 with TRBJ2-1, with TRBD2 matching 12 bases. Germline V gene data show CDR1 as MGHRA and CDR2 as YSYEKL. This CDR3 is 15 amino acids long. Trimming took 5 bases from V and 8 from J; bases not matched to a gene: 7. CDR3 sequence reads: CASSKTSGSQDEQFF. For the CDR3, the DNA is TGCGCCAGCAGCAAGACTAGCGGGAGCCAGGATGAGCAGTTCTTC.

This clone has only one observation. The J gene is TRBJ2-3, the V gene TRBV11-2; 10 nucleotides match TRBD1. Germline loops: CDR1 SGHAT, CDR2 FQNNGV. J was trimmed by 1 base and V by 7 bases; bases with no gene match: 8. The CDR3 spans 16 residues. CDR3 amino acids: CASKPGQGLGTDTQYF. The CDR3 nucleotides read TGTGCCAGCAAACCGGGACAGGGGTTAGGCACAGATACGCAGTATTTT.

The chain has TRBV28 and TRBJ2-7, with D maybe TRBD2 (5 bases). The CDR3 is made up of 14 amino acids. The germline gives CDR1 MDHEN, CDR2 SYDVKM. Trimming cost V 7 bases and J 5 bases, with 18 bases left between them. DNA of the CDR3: TGTGCCAGCAAACAAGGGTTGGCCGGGGACGAGCAGTACTTC. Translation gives CASKQGLAGDEQYF.

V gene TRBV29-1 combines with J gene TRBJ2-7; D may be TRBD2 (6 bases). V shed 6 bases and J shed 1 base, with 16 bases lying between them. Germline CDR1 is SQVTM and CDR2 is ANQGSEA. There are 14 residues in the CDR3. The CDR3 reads CSVKAAGRSYEQYF. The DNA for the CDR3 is TGCAGCGTAAAAGCGGCCGGGAGATCCTACGAGCAGTACTTC.

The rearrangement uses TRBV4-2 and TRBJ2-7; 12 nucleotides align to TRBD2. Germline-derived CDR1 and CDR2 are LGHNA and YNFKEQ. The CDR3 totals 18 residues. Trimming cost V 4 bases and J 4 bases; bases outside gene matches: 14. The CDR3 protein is CASSPRKGLAGDDYEQYF. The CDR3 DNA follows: TGTGCCAGCAGCCCTCGGAAGGGACTAGCGGGCGACGATTACGAGCAGTACTTC.

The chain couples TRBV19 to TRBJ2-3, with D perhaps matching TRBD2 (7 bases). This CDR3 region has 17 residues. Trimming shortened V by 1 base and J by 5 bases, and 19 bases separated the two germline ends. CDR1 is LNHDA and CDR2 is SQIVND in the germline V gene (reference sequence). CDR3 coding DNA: TGTGCCAGTAGTATAGCTACAACCGGGGGGCTTGAAGATACGCAGTATTTT. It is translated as CASSIATTGGLEDTQYF.

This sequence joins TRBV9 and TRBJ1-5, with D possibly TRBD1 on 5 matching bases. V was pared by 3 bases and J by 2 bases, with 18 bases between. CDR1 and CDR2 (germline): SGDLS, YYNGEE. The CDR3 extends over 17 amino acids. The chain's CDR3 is CASSAQDSPLGNQPQHF. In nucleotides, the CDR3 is TGTGCCAGCAGCGCTCAAGACAGCCCCCTCGGCAATCAGCCCCAGCATTTT.

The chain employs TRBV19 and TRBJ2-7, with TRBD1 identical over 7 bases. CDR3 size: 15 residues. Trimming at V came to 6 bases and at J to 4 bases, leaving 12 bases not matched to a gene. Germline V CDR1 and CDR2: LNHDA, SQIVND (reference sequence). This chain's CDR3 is CASRTGRTGEYEQYF. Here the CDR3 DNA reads TGTGCCAGTAGGACCGGGCGGACAGGAGAGTACGAGCAGTACTTC.

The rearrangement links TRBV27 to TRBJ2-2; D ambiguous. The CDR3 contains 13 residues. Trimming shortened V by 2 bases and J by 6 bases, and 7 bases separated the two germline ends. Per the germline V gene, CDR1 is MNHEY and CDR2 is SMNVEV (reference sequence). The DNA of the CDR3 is TGTGCCAGCAGTTTACCCGCGGCCGGGGAGCTGTTTTTT. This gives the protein CASSLPAAGELFF.

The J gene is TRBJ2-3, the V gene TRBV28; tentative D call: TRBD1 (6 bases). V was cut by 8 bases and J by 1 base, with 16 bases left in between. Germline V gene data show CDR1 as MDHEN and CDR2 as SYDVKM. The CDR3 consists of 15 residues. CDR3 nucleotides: TGTGCCAGCCGACCCCGCAGGGGAGGCACAGATACGCAGTATTTT. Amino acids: CASRPRRGGTDTQYF.

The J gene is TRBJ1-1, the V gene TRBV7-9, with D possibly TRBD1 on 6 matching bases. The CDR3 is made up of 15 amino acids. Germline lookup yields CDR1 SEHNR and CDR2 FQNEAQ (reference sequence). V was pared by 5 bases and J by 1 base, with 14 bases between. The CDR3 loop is CASSAGTLENTEAFF. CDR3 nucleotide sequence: TGTGCCAGCAGCGCCGGGACACTCGAGAACACTGAAGCTTTCTTT. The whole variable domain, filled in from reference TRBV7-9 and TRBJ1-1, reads DTGVSQNPRHKITKRGQNVTFRCDPISEHNRLYWYRQTLGQGPEFLTYFQNEAQLEKSRLLSDRFSAERPKGSFSTLEIQRTEQGDSAMYLCASSAGTLENTEAFFGQGTRLTVV.

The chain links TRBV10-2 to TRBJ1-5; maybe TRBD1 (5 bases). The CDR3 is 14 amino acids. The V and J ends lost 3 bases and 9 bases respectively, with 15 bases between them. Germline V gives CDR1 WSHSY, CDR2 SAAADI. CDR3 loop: CASSDRQSATPQHF. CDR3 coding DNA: TGCGCCAGCAGTGATCGACAGAGCGCCACGCCCCAGCATTTT.

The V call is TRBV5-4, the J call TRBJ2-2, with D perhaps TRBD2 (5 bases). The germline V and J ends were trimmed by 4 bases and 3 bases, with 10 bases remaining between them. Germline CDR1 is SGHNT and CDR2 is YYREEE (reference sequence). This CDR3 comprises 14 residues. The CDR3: CASSRGSDTGELFF. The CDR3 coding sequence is TGTGCCAGCAGCCGGGGAAGCGACACCGGGGAGCTGTTTTTT.

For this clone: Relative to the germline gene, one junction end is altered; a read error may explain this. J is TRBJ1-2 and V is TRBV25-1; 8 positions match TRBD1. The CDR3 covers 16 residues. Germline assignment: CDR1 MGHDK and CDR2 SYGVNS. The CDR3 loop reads CASSQDSRGPYYGYTF. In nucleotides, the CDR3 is TGCGCCAGCAGCCAAGATTCCAGGGGGCCATACTATGGCTACACCTTC.

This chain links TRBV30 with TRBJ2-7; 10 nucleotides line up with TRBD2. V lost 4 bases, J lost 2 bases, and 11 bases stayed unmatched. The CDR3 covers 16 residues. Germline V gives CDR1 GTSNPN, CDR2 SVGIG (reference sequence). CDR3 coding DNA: TGTGCCTGGAAAAAAGCGGGACTAGCGCTTACCTACGAGCAGTACTTC. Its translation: CAWKKAGLALTYEQYF.

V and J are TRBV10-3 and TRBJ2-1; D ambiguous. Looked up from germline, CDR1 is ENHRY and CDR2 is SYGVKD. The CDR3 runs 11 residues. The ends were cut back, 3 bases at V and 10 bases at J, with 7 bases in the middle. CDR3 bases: TGTGCCATCAGTGAACACCACGAGCAGTTCTTC. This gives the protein CAISEHHEQFF.

The CDR3 DNA sequence: TGTGCCAGCAGTGAGCGGGAGGTTTGGAGCGGGGAGCTGTTTTTT. As protein: CASSEREVWSGELFF. The chain links TRBV6-6 to TRBJ2-2; 9 nucleotides agree with TRBD2. V lost 5 bases and J lost 7; bases outside the gene matches: 8. Germline CDR1 is MNHNY and CDR2 is SVGAGI (reference sequence). There are 15 residues in the CDR3.

CDR3 nucleotides: TGTGCCAGCAGTCCATTCGTGGACGGGACCTACAATGAGCAGTTCTTC. This gives the protein CASSPFVDGTYNEQFF. The chain couples TRBV27 to TRBJ2-1, with D perhaps matching TRBD2 (5 bases). V dropped 5 bases and J dropped 2 bases, with 16 bases sitting between them. CDR1 and CDR2 from the germline V gene are MNHEY and SMNVEV (reference sequence). This CDR3 has 16 residues.